These 12 T cell receptor beta chains were all obtained from the same sample, sequenced in a study of cytomegalovirus exposure and HLA in healthy donors. Vbeta (60) and Jbeta (13) primers were used in the PCR. TCRdb keeps only in-frame clones here, not all; method: immunoSEQ multiplex PCR. The sample lists roughly 190,000 clones; roughly 79% were seen once. Sample: PBMCs. The receptors shown here come from a woman aged 25 to 45 in good health and CMV-seropositive.

V is TRBV30 and J is TRBJ1-2; 7 nucleotides line up with TRBD1. Per germline, CDR1 GTSNPN and CDR2 SVGIG (reference sequence). The CDR3 totals 15 residues. V lost 0 bases, J lost 4 bases, and 8 bases stayed unmatched. The CDR3 protein is CAWSVGGGAGYGYTF. In nucleotides, the CDR3 is TGTGCCTGGAGTGTTGGAGGGGGCGCTGGCTATGGCTACACCTTC.

The DNA of the CDR3 is TGTGCCAGCAGGACAACTTGGGCGGGACGGACTAATTCACCCCTCCACTTT. This gives the protein CASRTTWAGRTNSPLHF. V and J are TRBV27 and TRBJ1-6, with TRBD1 as a possible D gene (5 bases). Looked up from germline, CDR1 is MNHEY and CDR2 is SMNVEV (reference sequence). The CDR3 extends over 17 amino acids. Trimming removed 6 bases at V and 6 bases at J, with 21 bases between.

J is TRBJ1-4 and V is TRBV7-9; 9 bases align to TRBD1. The V gene end was trimmed by 5 bases and the J gene end by 6 bases; junction bases not matched to a gene: 1. The CDR3 is 13 residues long. Germline V gene sequence: CDR1 SEHNR, CDR2 FQNEAQ (reference sequence). The CDR3 reads CASSRTGDEKLFF. CDR3 DNA: TGTGCCAGCAGCCGGACAGGGGATGAAAAACTGTTTTTT. Looking up the rest from reference TRBV7-9 and TRBJ1-4 gives the full variable domain: DTGVSQNPRHKITKRGQNVTFRCDPISEHNRLYWYRQTLGQGPEFLTYFQNEAQLEKSRLLSDRFSAERPKGSFSTLEIQRTEQGDSAMYLCASSRTGDEKLFFGSGTQLSVL.

This clone was observed once. J is TRBJ1-3 and V is TRBV6-6; 7 positions agree with TRBD1. Germline CDR1 and CDR2: MNHNY and SVGAGI (reference sequence). The CDR3 runs 13 residues. Trimming cost V 5 bases and J 7 bases; bases outside gene matches: 5. The CDR3 here is CASSNQGGNTIYF. The CDR3 coding sequence is TGTGCCAGCAGTAACCAGGGGGGTAACACCATATATTTT.

The chain combines TRBV28 with TRBJ1-5, with unresolved D. Trimming stripped 6 bases from V and 7 bases from J, with 25 bases between. The germline CDR1 and CDR2 sequences are MDHEN and SYDVKM. CDR3 length: 17 residues. In DNA, the CDR3 is TGTGCCAGCAGCCCCCTGAGTCGAGGAAACGGAGGGCAGCCCCAGCATTTT. Residues: CASSPLSRGNGGQPQHF.

This clone was seen once. The rearrangement links TRBV11-2 to TRBJ2-1, with no clear D. The germline gives CDR1 SGHAT, CDR2 FQNNGV. V was clipped by 1 base and J by 8 bases, with 9 bases between them. The CDR3 has 13 amino acids. The CDR3 DNA reads TGTGCCAGCAGCTTAGGACATCTTGATGAGCAGTTCTTC. This codes for CASSLGHLDEQFF.

The chain uses TRBV4-3 and TRBJ1-4; perhaps TRBD1 as D (6 bases). Germline CDR1 is LGHNA and CDR2 is YSLEER. Trimming cost V 4 bases and J 4 bases, with 16 bases left between them. The CDR3 consists of 16 residues. The CDR3 spells CASSRDPTGLNEKLFF. CDR3 sequence (DNA): TGCGCCAGCAGCCGCGATCCGACAGGTCTTAATGAAAAACTGTTTTTT.

V usage is TRBV7-8 and J usage is TRBJ2-7, with D unclear. Germline V gives CDR1 SGHVS, CDR2 FQNEAQ. This CDR3 is 12 amino acids long. The V end lost 5 bases, the J end lost 3 bases, and 8 bases lay between the germline ends. The CDR3 DNA reads TGTGCCAGCAGCGAGCCGGGCTACGAGCAGTACTTC. Protein sequence: CASSEPGYEQYF.

This chain uses TRBV10-3 with TRBJ1-1; TRBD1 aligns across 10 bases. The CDR3 totals 14 residues. The ends lost 7 bases at V and 5 bases at J; junction bases unmatched: 7. CDR1 is ENHRY and CDR2 is SYGVKD in the germline V gene. The CDR3 region has the DNA TGTGCCATCACCCCGACAGGGGGCAGGACTGAAGCTTTCTTT. It yields the protein CAITPTGGRTEAFF.

This chain joins TRBV5-1 and TRBJ2-7, with 11 bases identical to TRBD1. The V segment lost 1 base and the J segment 2 bases; nucleotides outside the gene matches: 2. Germline V gene sequence: CDR1 SGHRS, CDR2 YFSETQ. The CDR3 sequence is 15 residues long. The CDR3 is CASSLLGQGAYEQYF. The CDR3 DNA sequence: TGCGCCAGCAGCTTGCTGGGACAGGGGGCCTACGAGCAGTACTTC.

V and J are TRBV19 and TRBJ2-1, with D perhaps TRBD2 (5 bases). Germline-derived CDR1 and CDR2 are LNHDA and SQIVND (reference sequence). The V end was cut by 3 bases, the J end by 6 bases, with 12 bases between. The CDR3 runs 14 residues. CDR3 DNA sequence: TGTGCCAGTAGTATCCCCAGAGGGCGCAATGAGCAGTTCTTC. This sequence encodes CASSIPRGRNEQFF. The full variable domain, with the rest looked up from reference TRBV19 and TRBJ2-1, is DGGITQSPKYLFRKEGQNVTLSCEQNLNHDAMYWYRQDPGQGLRLIYYSQIVNDFQKGDIAEGYSVSREKKESFPLTVTSAQKNPTAFYLCASSIPRGRNEQFFGPGTRLTVL.

As regards this clone: The sample has other DNA sequences that encode this CDR3 too. The J gene is TRBJ2-5, the V gene TRBV7-2; D is unresolved. Between the trimmed V and J ends, which lost 2 bases and 8 bases, there was a span of 15 bases. Germline values: CDR1 SGHTA, CDR2 FQGNSA. The CDR3 loop spans 14 amino acids. Here the CDR3 reads CASSLMTVQETQYF. Written as DNA, the CDR3 is TGTGCCAGCAGCTTAATGACGGTGCAGGAAACCCAGTACTTC.